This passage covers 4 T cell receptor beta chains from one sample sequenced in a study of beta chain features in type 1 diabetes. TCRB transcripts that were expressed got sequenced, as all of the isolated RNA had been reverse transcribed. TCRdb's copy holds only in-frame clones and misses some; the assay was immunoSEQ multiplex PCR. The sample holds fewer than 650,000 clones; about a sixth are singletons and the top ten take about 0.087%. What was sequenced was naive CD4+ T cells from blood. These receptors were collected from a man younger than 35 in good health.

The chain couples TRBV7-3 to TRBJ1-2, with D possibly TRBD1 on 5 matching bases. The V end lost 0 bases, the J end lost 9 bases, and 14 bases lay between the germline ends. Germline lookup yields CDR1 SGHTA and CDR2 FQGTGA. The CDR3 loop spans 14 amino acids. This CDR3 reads CASSLTAGKESYTF. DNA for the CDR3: TGTGCCAGCAGCTTAACGGCAGGGAAAGAAAGCTACACCTTC.

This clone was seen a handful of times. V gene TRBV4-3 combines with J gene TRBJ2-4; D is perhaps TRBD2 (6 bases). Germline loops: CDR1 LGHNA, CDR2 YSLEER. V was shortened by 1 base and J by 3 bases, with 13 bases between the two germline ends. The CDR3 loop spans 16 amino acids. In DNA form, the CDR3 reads TGCGCCAGCAGCCAAGTCCTATCGGGGGTCAAAAACATTCAGTACTTC. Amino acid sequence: CASSQVLSGVKNIQYF.

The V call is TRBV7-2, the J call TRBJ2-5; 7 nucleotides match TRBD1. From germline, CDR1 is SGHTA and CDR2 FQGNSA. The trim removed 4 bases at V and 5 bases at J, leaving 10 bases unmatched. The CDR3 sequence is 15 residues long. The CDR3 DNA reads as TGTGCCAGCAGCTCGGTGGACAGGTCCAGCGAGACCCAGTACTTC. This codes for CASSSVDRSSETQYF.

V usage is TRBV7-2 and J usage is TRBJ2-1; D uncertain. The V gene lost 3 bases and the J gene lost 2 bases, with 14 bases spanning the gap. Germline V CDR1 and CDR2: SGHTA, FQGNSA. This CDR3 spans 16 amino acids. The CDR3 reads CASSFHGSRTYNEQFF. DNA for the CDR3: TGTGCCAGCAGCTTTCATGGGTCCAGAACCTACAATGAGCAGTTCTTC.